A single sample is the source of the 17 T cell receptor beta chains below, sequenced in a study of T cells in Graves' hyperthyroidism and ophthalmopathy. The investigators amplified TCR beta CDR3 regions from RNA transcripts. Researchers ran a first-round RT-PCR on the TCR CDR3 using the HTBI primer set. TCRdb re-analysed the multiplex PCR reads in MiXCR, keeping a single row per CDR3 protein. The data show 350,000 to 450,000 distinct CDR3 sequences, approximately 15% seen once. Sequenced input: blood. These receptor sequences come from a woman in her fifties or sixties with Graves' hyperthyroidism.

Only a few counts were recorded for this clonotype. This chain connects TRBV19 to TRBJ1-6; D might be TRBD1 (6 bases). The CDR3 runs to 16 residues. Germline V CDR1 and CDR2: LNHDA, SQIVND (reference sequence). The germline V and J ends were trimmed by 5 bases and 2 bases, with 13 bases remaining between them. The CDR3: CASSPDRFTYNSPLHF. The DNA for the CDR3 is TGTGCCAGTAGTCCCGACAGGTTTACCTATAATTCACCCCTCCACTTT.

This clonotype was observed a few times. The V and J genes are TRBV5-1 and TRBJ1-6, with TRBD1 as a possible D gene (5 bases). The CDR3 has 15 residues. Deletions cut 0 bases from V and 9 bases from J, with 13 bases between. The V gene's germline CDR1 is SGHRS and CDR2 YFSETQ. CDR3 nucleotide sequence: TGCGCCAGCAGCTTGGAGGGCCAGGGAGGTTCACCCCTCCACTTT. Protein product: CASSLEGQGGSPLHF.

V gene TRBV25-1 combines with J gene TRBJ1-6, with 7 bases aligning to TRBD1. Germline V lookup: CDR1 MGHDK, CDR2 SYGVNS. Trimming cost V 6 bases and J 2 bases; bases outside gene matches: 4. CDR3 length: 15 amino acids. The CDR3 protein is CASSEGTAYNSPLHF. The CDR3 region has the DNA TGTGCCAGCAGCGAAGGGACAGCCTATAATTCACCCCTCCACTTT.

This clonotype was detected ten times or more. The chain uses TRBV24-1 and TRBJ2-7; perhaps D is TRBD1 or TRBD2 (5 bases each). CDR1 is KGHDR and CDR2 is SFDVKD in the germline V gene. The V end lost 4 bases, the J end lost 3 bases, and 12 bases lay between the germline ends. CDR3 length: 14 residues. The CDR3 bases are TGTGCCACCAGTGAGCCCGGGACCATCTACGAGCAGTACTTC. Residues: CATSEPGTIYEQYF.

This clonotype was found a few times. V gene TRBV6-1 combines with J gene TRBJ2-6; D gene uncertain. The germline V gene encodes CDR1 MNHNS and CDR2 SASEGT. The V gene lost 7 bases and the J gene lost 6 bases, with 13 bases spanning the gap. The CDR3 runs to 14 residues. Written as DNA, the CDR3 is TGTGCCAGCATGCTCGGGCCCGAGGCCAACGTCCTGACTTTC. Protein: CASMLGPEANVLTF.

This clonotype was observed a few times. The chain employs TRBV12-3 or TRBV12-4 and TRBJ2-1; no clear D gene. The CDR3 extends over 13 amino acids. Trimming removed 3 bases at V and 4 bases at J, with 7 bases between. The CDR3 is CASSFYQYNEQFF. The CDR3, as DNA: TGTGCCAGCAGTTTTTATCAGTACAATGAGCAGTTCTTC.

The chain carries TRBV3-1 and TRBJ1-6; D not resolved. The CDR3 contains 16 residues. V lost 0 bases and J 0 bases, leaving 6 bases between the germline ends. The germline V gene encodes CDR1 LGHDT and CDR2 YNNKEL (reference sequence). The CDR3 nucleotides read TGTGCCAGCAGCCAAGATACGAGCTCCTATAATTCACCCCTCCACTTT. It yields the protein CASSQDTSSYNSPLHF.

This clonotype was recorded at least ten times. The V and J genes are TRBV15 and TRBJ2-2, with 14 bases identical to TRBD2. Germline V CDR1 and CDR2: LNHNV, YYDKDF (reference sequence). This CDR3 contains 15 residues. Unmatched junction bases numbered 3, after V lost 8 bases and J lost 4 bases. CDR3 DNA sequence: TGTGCCACCTCCGGGACTAGCGGGAGCACCGGGGAGCTGTTTTTT. It translates to CATSGTSGSTGELFF.

This clonotype was counted at least ten times. V is TRBV11-3 and J is TRBJ2-3; 8 positions agree with TRBD1. The CDR3 runs 14 residues. The germline V gene encodes CDR1 SGHNT and CDR2 YENEEA. With V trimmed by 4 bases and J by 3 bases, 3 bases remained unmatched. CDR3 bases: TGTGCCAGCAGCTCAGGGGGCCTGACAGATACGCAGTATTTT. It specifies CASSSGGLTDTQYF.

The J gene is TRBJ2-5, the V gene TRBV18, with 7 bases matching TRBD2. Looked up from germline, CDR1 is KGHSH and CDR2 is LQKENI. The V segment lost 3 bases and the J segment 1 base; nucleotides outside the gene matches: 5. The CDR3 runs 15 residues. CDR3 amino acids: CASSPFASGQETQYF. Written as DNA, the CDR3 is TGTGCCAGCTCACCGTTTGCTAGCGGCCAAGAGACCCAGTACTTC. Drawing the rest from reference TRBV18 and TRBJ2-5, the complete variable domain is NAGVMQNPRHLVRRRGQEARLRCSPMKGHSHVYWYRQLPEEGLKFMVYLQKENIIDESGMPKERFSAEFPKEGPSILRIQQVVRGDSAAYFCASSPFASGQETQYFGPGTRLLVL.

This rearrangement joins TRBV20-1 to TRBJ2-5; 10 bases match TRBD2. The V and J ends lost 0 bases and 5 bases, in that order; junction bases with no gene match: 6. The germline V gene has CDR1 DFQATT and CDR2 SNEGSKA (reference sequence). CDR3 size: 15 residues. In DNA, the CDR3 is TGCAGTGCTAGAGAGGCTAGCGGGAGCGTGGAGACCCAGTACTTC. This sequence encodes CSAREASGSVETQYF.

The V and J genes are TRBV24-1 and TRBJ2-5; no clear D gene. V was cut by 7 bases and J by 3 bases, with 11 bases left in between. CDR1 and CDR2 from the germline V gene are KGHDR and SFDVKD. The CDR3 runs to 13 residues. In DNA, the CDR3 is TGTGCCACCAGCCAATTTAGGGAAGAGACCCAGTACTTC. It translates to CATSQFREETQYF.

To note about this clonotype: Given a much more abundant clone one base away, this may be a read error. The chain employs TRBV7-9 and TRBJ2-3; 13 bases are a match to TRBD2. CDR1 and CDR2 (germline): SEHNR, FQNEAQ (reference sequence). The CDR3 extends over 15 amino acids. The V and J ends lost 5 bases and 6 bases, in that order; junction bases with no gene match: 5. For the CDR3, the DNA is TGTGCCAGCAGCCTAGGGACTAGCGGGAAGGATACGCAGTATTTT. This sequence encodes CASSLGTSGKDTQYF. Supplemented by reference TRBV7-9 and TRBJ2-3, the full variable domain reads DTGVSQNPRHKITKRGQNVTFRCDPISEHNRLYWYRQTLGQGPEFLTYFQNEAQLEKSRLLSDRFSAERPKGSFSTLEIQRTEQGDSAMYLCASSLGTSGKDTQYFGPGTRLTVL.

J is TRBJ1-5 and V is TRBV12-3 or TRBV12-4; TRBD1 matches at 10 bases. This CDR3 region has 14 residues. J lost 4 bases, V lost 5 bases, and 2 bases had no gene match. CDR3 coding DNA: TGTGCCAGCAGTGGGACAGGGGCAAATCAGCCCCAGCATTTT. Translated, it gives CASSGTGANQPQHF.

This clonotype was counted between two and nine times. One end of the junction fails to match germline, which may point to a read error. The chain has TRBV19 and TRBJ2-6; maybe TRBD1 (5 bases). The CDR3 spans 18 residues. Germline loops: CDR1 LNHDA, CDR2 SQIVND (reference sequence). DNA of the CDR3: TGTGCCAGTAGTATATCGCCCAAAATCGGCTCTGGGGCCAACGTCCTGGCTTTC. Its protein product is CASSISPKIGSGANVLAF.

This clonotype was seen at least ten times. V gene TRBV20-1 combines with J gene TRBJ2-7, with 7 positions matching TRBD2. Germline CDR1 is DFQATT and CDR2 is SNEGSKA (reference sequence). CDR3 size: 16 residues. Unmatched junction bases numbered 9, after V lost 0 bases and J lost 1 base. Here the CDR3 reads CSARDPAGSRSYEQYF. CDR3 nucleotides: TGCAGTGCTAGAGATCCAGCGGGATCCCGGTCCTACGAGCAGTACTTC.

The J gene is TRBJ1-6, the V gene TRBV6-1; 9 bases are a match to TRBD1. The CDR3 contains 15 residues. Germline CDR1 reads MNHNS; CDR2 reads SASEGT. Trimming removed 7 bases from V and 5 bases from J; junction bases left unmatched: 6. As DNA, the CDR3 is TGTGCCAGCAACCACCGGGACAGGGATAATTCACCCCTCCACTTT. This sequence encodes CASNHRDRDNSPLHF.